One sample yielded the 14 T cell receptor beta chains listed below, sequenced in a study of HIV-infected patients and healthy controls. Antiretroviral therapy had run roughly three months, about 14 weeks, before follow-up blood collection. All unsorted peripheral T cells were captured because whole blood was used without fractionation. cDNA was made from 500 ng RNA using alpha and beta constant primers. Each of the alpha and beta chains got its own library through chain-specific third strand synthesis with indices. TCRdb re-derived calls from the 5' RACE reads in MiXCR, one entry per CDR3 protein. The repertoire consists of about 3,800 distinct CDR3 sequences, with around 9.1% occurring once and the leading ten covering about 18%. The specimen was blood, collected during antiretroviral therapy. The receptor source for this set is an adult with HIV infection.

In this sample, this clonotype is medium-sized. The rearrangement links TRBV12-3 or TRBV12-4 to TRBJ1-3, with D hard to call. V lost 5 bases to trimming and J lost 0 bases, with 17 bases between them. The CDR3 sequence is 17 residues long. DNA for the CDR3: TGTGCCAGCAGTCGCACGCAGGAGATTTACTCTGGAAACACCATATATTTT. Translated: CASSRTQEIYSGNTIYF.

The chain employs TRBV24-1 and TRBJ2-5, with TRBD2 matching over 10 bases. The CDR3 has 16 amino acids. Losses at the gene ends were 2 bases for V and 7 bases for J; bases not matched to a gene: 9. Germline-derived CDR1 and CDR2 are KGHDR and SFDVKD. CDR3 protein: CATSDYTSGALGTQYF. Here the CDR3 DNA reads TGTGCCACCAGTGATTATACTAGCGGGGCCCTAGGGACCCAGTACTTC.

By share, this clonotype ranks as medium-sized. The chain couples TRBV6-5 to TRBJ1-1, with no clear D. Per germline, CDR1 MNHEY and CDR2 SVGAGI. This CDR3 has 15 amino acids. V lost 4 bases and J 2 bases, leaving 14 bases between the germline ends. The CDR3 region has the DNA TGTGCCAGCAGTTCGTCTCCTGTCGGCAACACTGAAGCTTTCTTT. The encoded protein is CASSSSPVGNTEAFF.

This clonotype was recorded many times. The V and J genes are TRBV7-2 and TRBJ2-4, with 7 nucleotides matching TRBD2. The CDR3 extends over 15 amino acids. Germline trimming cut 4 bases from V and 8 bases from J; bases unmatched to any gene: 11. Germline V lookup: CDR1 SGHTA, CDR2 FQGNSA. CDR3 bases: TGTGCCAGCAGCTCCGTATGGGAGAGCGGGGACATTCAGTACTTC. Translated, it gives CASSSVWESGDIQYF.

Sample share makes this clonotype medium-sized. The chain uses TRBV4-2 and TRBJ2-2, with no clear D. Germline V lookup: CDR1 LGHNA, CDR2 YNFKEQ. CDR3 length equals 14 residues. V lost 4 bases and J 5 bases, leaving 11 bases between the germline ends. CDR3 protein: CASSPLFGTGELFF. CDR3 bases: TGTGCCAGCAGCCCCCTTTTTGGAACCGGGGAGCTGTTTTTT.

Many counts were recorded for this clonotype. For the CDR3, the DNA is TGTGCCAGCACCATTGTGGGCCGGGGAACCCAGTACTTC. Protein sequence: CASTIVGRGTQYF. The gene calls are TRBV28 and TRBJ2-5, with D possibly matching TRBD2 (5 bases). The V gene lost 7 bases and the J gene lost 8 bases, with 17 bases spanning the gap. The length of the CDR3 is 13 residues. Germline V gene sequence: CDR1 MDHEN, CDR2 SYDVKM.

This clonotype was counted only a few times. The chain joins TRBV30 to TRBJ1-2; TRBD1 matches at 9 bases. The length of the CDR3 is 14 residues. The germline V gene has CDR1 GTSNPN and CDR2 SVGIG (reference sequence). With V trimmed by 1 base and J by 6 bases, 6 bases remained unmatched. The CDR3 DNA reads TGTGCCTGGAGTGCCGGGACAGGGAATAATGGCTACACCTTC. Residues: CAWSAGTGNNGYTF.

Ten or more counts support this clonotype. The chain carries TRBV3-1 and TRBJ2-5; D tentatively fits TRBD1 or TRBD2 (5 bases each). This CDR3 contains 15 residues. Germline V gene sequence: CDR1 LGHDT, CDR2 YNNKEL (reference sequence). V was cut by 0 bases and J by 3 bases, with 11 bases left in between. CDR3 region: CASSQEAGSEETQYF. The CDR3 DNA reads TGTGCCAGCAGCCAAGAGGCAGGGAGCGAAGAGACCCAGTACTTC.

As regards this clonotype: One end of the junction is discordant with germline, which a read error may explain. The chain uses TRBV5-5 and TRBJ1-6, with no clear D. The CDR3 is made up of 17 amino acids. CDR1 is SGHKS, CDR2 YYEKEE, per germline (reference sequence). In DNA form, the CDR3 reads TGTGCCAGCAGCTTGAGGAAGGCCAGCTCCTATAACTCACCCATCCACTTT. It is translated as CASSLRKASSYNSPIHF.

In its sample, this clonotype is medium-sized (0.01 to 0.1%). The CDR3 sequence is CASRASGASTDTQYF. The CDR3 bases are TGTGCCAGTCGGGCTAGCGGAGCCAGCACAGATACGCAGTATTTT. The rearrangement uses TRBV2 and TRBJ2-3; 7 nucleotides line up with TRBD2. This CDR3 contains 15 residues. Germline V gene lookup returns CDR1 SNHLY and CDR2 FYNNEI. Trimming took 9 bases from V and 0 from J; bases not matched to a gene: 9.

Relative to its sample, this clonotype is medium-sized. The J gene is TRBJ2-7, the V gene TRBV14, with TRBD1 identical over 9 bases. This CDR3 spans 17 amino acids. Unmatched junction bases numbered 12, after V lost 0 bases and J lost 6 bases. The germline V gene encodes CDR1 SGHDN and CDR2 FVKESK. The CDR3 coding sequence is TGTGCCAGCAGCCAAGAAGGGGGACAGGGAAGAACCTCCGAGCAGTACGTC. It translates to CASSQEGGQGRTSEQYV.

This clonotype was observed at least ten times. The V gene is TRBV18, the J gene TRBJ1-1; TRBD1 might be the D (6 bases). V lost 3 bases and J lost 0, with 11 bases in between. Germline lookup yields CDR1 KGHSH and CDR2 LQKENI. This CDR3 region has 15 residues. The CDR3: CASSPARGLNTEAFF. CDR3 nucleotides: TGTGCCAGCTCACCGGCACGGGGGCTGAACACTGAAGCTTTCTTT. Full variable domain (rest looked up from reference TRBV18 and TRBJ1-1): NAGVMQNPRHLVRRRGQEARLRCSPMKGHSHVYWYRQLPEEGLKFMVYLQKENIIDESGMPKERFSAEFPKEGPSILRIQQVVRGDSAAYFCASSPARGLNTEAFFGQGTRLTVV.

There are a few counts of this clonotype. This chain links TRBV10-2 with TRBJ2-5; 8 bases match TRBD2. Germline V gives CDR1 WSHSY, CDR2 SAAADI. The V and J ends lost 2 bases and 3 bases, in that order; junction bases with no gene match: 11. The CDR3 sequence is 17 residues long. This CDR3 reads CASSEATWLAGKETQYF. The CDR3 DNA is TGCGCCAGCAGTGAGGCCACCTGGCTAGCGGGTAAAGAGACCCAGTACTTC.

This clonotype was counted only a few times. This chain uses TRBV4-1 with TRBJ1-1; no reliable D call. CDR3 length equals 13 residues. V was cut by 1 base and J by 8 bases, with 11 bases left in between. Germline values: CDR1 MGHRA, CDR2 YSYEKL. The DNA of the CDR3 is TGCGCCAGCAGCCAAGTTTTCCAGCCAGAAGCTTTCTTT. Its protein product is CASSQVFQPEAFF.